Below are 26 T cell receptor beta chains sequenced from a single sample in a study of spatial heterogeneity in lung cancer. Study-wide findings and caveats: Counts that tracked tumor mutation counts were those of expanded intratumoral alpha and beta TCRs.

Time point specified: sample taken at primary tumor resection. These receptors' antigens are unknown. One entry per CDR3 protein results from TCRdb running MiXCR on the 5' RACE reads. The top ten clones hold around 25% of a sample with about 27,000 distinct CDR3 sequences, roughly 7.4% of them seen once. Sequenced here: lung tumor tissue, sampled at surgery. The receptors originated from a male donor with early-stage non-small cell lung cancer.

Many counts were recorded for this clonotype. V is TRBV29-1 and J is TRBJ1-3; D is unclear. The V and J ends lost 4 bases and 1 base respectively, with 5 bases between them. Germline values: CDR1 SQVTM, CDR2 ANQGSEA. CDR3 length: 12 amino acids. CDR3 bases: TGCAGCGTTGTATTTTCTGGAAACACCATATATTTT. As protein: CSVVFSGNTIYF.

This chain joins TRBV6-1 and TRBJ2-5; tentative D call: TRBD1 (5 bases). The CDR3 consists of 14 residues. CDR1 and CDR2 from the germline V gene are MNHNS and SASEGT. The V gene lost 5 bases and the J gene lost 5 bases, with 15 bases spanning the gap. The CDR3 loop reads CASSPFRVGETQYF. The CDR3 DNA sequence: TGTGCCAGCAGTCCTTTCAGGGTGGGCGAGACCCAGTACTTC.

This clonotype showed up many times. The J gene is TRBJ2-2, the V gene TRBV9; TRBD1 aligns across 11 bases. Germline V gene lookup returns CDR1 SGDLS and CDR2 YYNGEE. The CDR3 runs to 17 residues. With 4 bases clipped from V and 4 bases from J, the junction kept 9 bases outside the gene matches. The CDR3 here is CASSPRPGQGVTGELFF. CDR3 coding DNA: TGTGCCAGCAGCCCAAGGCCGGGACAGGGGGTCACCGGGGAGCTGTTTTTT.

The table lists this clonotype with many counts. V and J are TRBV4-2 and TRBJ2-1; D gene unclear. The CDR3 extends over 11 amino acids. Germline V CDR1 and CDR2: LGHNA, YNFKEQ. V lost 0 bases to trimming and J lost 7 bases, with 1 base between them. CDR3: CASSQENEQFF. The CDR3 region has the DNA TGTGCCAGCAGCCAAGAGAATGAGCAGTTCTTC.

In this sample, this clonotype turned up a few times. The chain joins TRBV15 to TRBJ1-5; the match to TRBD1 covers 8 bases. V shed 7 bases, J shed 1 base, and the junction held 3 bases outside the gene matches. CDR3 length: 14 amino acids. CDR1 is LNHNV, CDR2 YYDKDF, per germline (reference sequence). The CDR3 sequence is CATKDRESNQPQHF. The CDR3 region has the DNA TGTGCCACCAAGGACAGGGAAAGCAATCAGCCCCAGCATTTT.

This clonotype was seen repeatedly, ten times or more. The chain has TRBV4-3 and TRBJ2-6; perhaps TRBD1 as D (5 bases). Trimming removed 2 bases at V and 0 bases at J, with 11 bases between. The CDR3 consists of 17 residues. Germline CDR1 and CDR2: LGHNA and YSLEER. DNA for the CDR3: TGCGCCAGCAGCCAAACAAGGACAAACTCTGGGGCCAACGTCCTGACTTTC. Translated: CASSQTRTNSGANVLTF.

This clonotype qualifies as large. The V call is TRBV6-6, the J call TRBJ2-2; the D gene is possibly TRBD1 (7 bases). The ends were cut back, 7 bases at V and 4 bases at J, with 10 bases in the middle. The CDR3 runs 13 residues. Germline V gene sequence: CDR1 MNHNY, CDR2 SVGAGI (reference sequence). The CDR3 loop reads CASIQGGTGELFF. The CDR3 nucleotides read TGTGCCAGCATTCAGGGGGGCACCGGGGAGCTGTTTTTT.

This clonotype was seen only a few times. The chain links TRBV2 to TRBJ1-1, with a weak D call TRBD1 (6 bases). The CDR3 is 13 amino acids. V lost 6 bases and J lost 5, with 13 bases in between. Per germline, CDR1 SNHLY and CDR2 FYNNEI. In nucleotides, the CDR3 is TGTGCCAGCAGCGCCGGACAGAGGACTGAAGCTTTCTTT. It specifies CASSAGQRTEAFF. The entire variable domain, with the rest obtained from reference TRBV2 and TRBJ1-1, is as follows: EPEVTQTPSHQVTQMGQEVILRCVPISNHLYFYWYRQILGQKVEFLVSFYNNEISEKSEIFDDQFSVERPDGSNFTLKIRSTKLEDSAMYFCASSAGQRTEAFFGQGTRLTVV.

The V and J genes are TRBV5-1 and TRBJ1-6; possibly TRBD1 for D (5 bases). V was cut by 5 bases and J by 0 bases, with 12 bases left in between. The CDR3 length is 16 residues. Germline loops: CDR1 SGHRS, CDR2 YFSETQ. The CDR3: CASSSGQDSYNSPLHF. The CDR3 DNA follows: TGCGCCAGCAGTTCCGGACAAGACTCCTATAATTCACCCCTCCACTTT. The full variable domain, with the rest looked up from reference TRBV5-1 and TRBJ1-6, is KAGVTQTPRYLIKTRGQQVTLSCSPISGHRSVSWYQQTPGQGLQFLFEYFSETQRNKGNFPGRFSGRQFSNSRSEMNVSTLELGDSALYLCASSSGQDSYNSPLHFGNGTRLTVT.

This clonotype was seen many times. V usage is TRBV6-5 and J usage is TRBJ1-2, with D unclear. V lost 7 bases to trimming and J lost 4 bases, with 10 bases between them. CDR1 is MNHEY, CDR2 SVGAGI, per germline. The CDR3 has 12 residues. In nucleotides, the CDR3 is TGTGCCAGCACCGCTGTGGGCTATGGCTACACCTTC. Amino acids: CASTAVGYGYTF.

Turning to this clonotype: A read error is possible here, since a much larger clone lies one base away. The chain carries TRBV11-2 and TRBJ2-3, with D uncertain. Per the germline V gene, CDR1 is SGHAT and CDR2 is FQNNGV. Deletions cut 3 bases from V and 5 bases from J, with 12 bases between. The CDR3 has 14 amino acids. This CDR3 is CASSFQASVDTQYF. The CDR3 DNA is TGTGCCAGCAGCTTCCAAGCGTCCGTAGATACGCAGTATTTT.

This clonotype has just a few counts. This sequence joins TRBV7-2 and TRBJ2-5; D remains unclear. CDR1 SGHTA and CDR2 FQGNSA come from the germline V gene. CDR3 length: 14 residues. With 1 base removed from V and 1 base from J, the gap between germline ends came to 7 bases. CDR3 nucleotide sequence: TGTGCCAGCAGCTTAGTGGTGGGCCAAGAGACCCAGTACTTC. Translating gives CASSLVVGQETQYF.

This clonotype came up many times. The chain's CDR3 is CASSQDLAGTGGQGNIQYF. CDR3 DNA sequence: TGCGCCAGCAGCCAAGATCTGGCCGGGACAGGGGGGCAGGGAAACATTCAGTACTTC. V and J are TRBV4-3 and TRBJ2-4, with TRBD1 matching 11 bases. Trimming removed 0 bases from V and 6 bases from J; junction bases left unmatched: 13. CDR1 LGHNA and CDR2 YSLEER come from the germline V gene. There are 19 residues in the CDR3.

By proportion, this clonotype is medium-sized. The chain employs TRBV20-1 and TRBJ2-1, with D perhaps matching TRBD1 or TRBD2 (5 bases each). The CDR3 length is 16 residues. Per germline, CDR1 DFQATT and CDR2 SNEGSKA (reference sequence). Trimming pared 0 bases from V and 5 bases from J, leaving 17 bases between. CDR3 amino acids: CSARDEGTHQHNEQFF. CDR3 DNA sequence: TGCAGTGCTAGAGATGAGGGGACCCATCAGCACAATGAGCAGTTCTTC.

This chain joins TRBV12-3 or TRBV12-4 and TRBJ2-1; no firm D call. This CDR3 region has 13 residues. Deletions cut 8 bases from V and 4 bases from J, with 12 bases between. The CDR3 loop is CASSARPYNEQFF. CDR3 sequence (DNA): TGTGCCAGCTCGGCTAGGCCTTACAATGAGCAGTTCTTC.

There are many counts of this clonotype. The chain is built from TRBV4-3 and TRBJ1-6; 9 bases fit TRBD1. Germline assignment: CDR1 LGHNA and CDR2 YSLEER. The CDR3 is made up of 19 amino acids. J was trimmed by 0 bases and V by 0 bases; bases with no gene match: 6. CDR3 loop: CASSQEPGTGSSYNSPLHF. Written as DNA, the CDR3 is TGCGCCAGCAGCCAAGAACCCGGGACAGGGAGCTCCTATAATTCACCCCTCCACTTT.

This clonotype was picked up many times. The rearrangement uses TRBV29-1 and TRBJ1-2; no clear D. Germline V gives CDR1 SQVTM, CDR2 ANQGSEA. V lost 7 bases and J 2 bases, leaving 8 bases between the germline ends. The CDR3 length is 11 residues. CDR3 in DNA: TGCAGCGCGTCGGGGAACTATGGCTACACCTTC. Its protein product is CSASGNYGYTF. Drawing the rest from reference TRBV29-1 and TRBJ1-2, the complete variable domain is SAVISQKPSRDICQRGTSLTIQCQVDSQVTMMFWYRQQPGQSLTLIATANQGSEATYESGFVIDKFPISRPNLTFSTLTVSNMSPEDSSIYLCSASGNYGYTFGSGTRLTVV.

The V call is TRBV10-3, the J call TRBJ1-6, with TRBD1 as a possible D gene (5 bases). The CDR3 consists of 13 residues. The V gene's germline CDR1 is ENHRY and CDR2 SYGVKD. The ends were cut back, 4 bases at V and 7 bases at J, with 8 bases in the middle. CDR3 coding DNA: TGTGCCATCAGTGGGGCAGGGAATTCACCCCTCCACTTT. Translating gives CAISGAGNSPLHF.

This clonotype was recorded a few times. The chain uses TRBV27 and TRBJ1-4; the D is unclear. The CDR3 extends over 14 amino acids. Germline CDR1 is MNHEY and CDR2 is SMNVEV (reference sequence). V lost 1 base and J 7 bases, leaving 10 bases between the germline ends. The CDR3 region is CASSLLPGGEKLFF. The CDR3 coding sequence is TGTGCCAGCAGTTTATTGCCAGGAGGTGAAAAACTGTTTTTT.

The sample holds a few counts of this clonotype. The chain employs TRBV20-1 and TRBJ2-5, with TRBD2 identical over 8 bases. Unmatched junction bases numbered 8, after V lost 3 bases and J lost 2 bases. This CDR3 has 15 residues. Germline V gene data show CDR1 as DFQATT and CDR2 as SNEGSKA (reference sequence). The CDR3 here is CSARRTSNLQETQYF. The CDR3 DNA is TGCAGTGCTAGGCGGACTAGCAACTTACAAGAGACCCAGTACTTC.

This clonotype has at least ten counts. This rearrangement joins TRBV24-1 to TRBJ1-6; D is ambiguous. Germline V gene lookup returns CDR1 KGHDR and CDR2 SFDVKD. This CDR3 spans 12 amino acids. The V and J ends lost 8 bases and 5 bases respectively, with 6 bases between them. DNA of the CDR3: TGTGCCACCAAACAGAATAATTCACCCCTCCACTTT. It is translated as CATKQNNSPLHF.

This clonotype was counted many times. This chain uses TRBV24-1 with TRBJ2-1; 12 bases fit TRBD1. Unmatched junction bases numbered 8, after V lost 4 bases and J lost 5 bases. CDR1 is KGHDR and CDR2 is SFDVKD in the germline V gene. The length of the CDR3 is 17 residues. In nucleotides, the CDR3 is TGTGCCACCAGTGAGTTCGGGACAGGGGGCTTCAACAATGAGCAGTTCTTC. Its protein is CATSEFGTGGFNNEQFF.

This clonotype showed up just a few times. The CDR3 sequence: CSVTSGAVYEQYF. The CDR3 DNA sequence: TGCAGTGTGACTAGCGGGGCTGTCTACGAGCAGTACTTC. The chain joins TRBV20-1 to TRBJ2-7, with 11 bases fitting TRBD2. CDR3 size: 13 residues. V dropped 7 bases and J dropped 3; count of bases not matched to a gene: 5. Looked up from germline, CDR1 is DFQATT and CDR2 is SNEGSKA (reference sequence).

This clonotype counts as medium-sized. The DNA for the CDR3 is TGCAGTGCTAGCCGACTGGGCACAGATACGCAGTATTTT. This gives the protein CSASRLGTDTQYF. The chain carries TRBV20-1 and TRBJ2-3; D gene uncertain. Trimming removed 3 bases from V and 1 base from J, with 8 bases in between. Germline CDR1 and CDR2: DFQATT and SNEGSKA (reference sequence). The CDR3 is 13 amino acids.

This clonotype was counted between two and nine times. The J gene is TRBJ1-1, the V gene TRBV12-3 or TRBV12-4, with D unclear. The CDR3 runs to 12 residues. V lost 2 bases and J 5 bases, leaving 6 bases between the germline ends. The CDR3 sequence is CASSLMRTEAFF. CDR3 DNA: TGTGCCAGCAGTTTAATGAGGACTGAAGCTTTCTTT.

This clonotype was observed at least ten times. The chain links TRBV4-1 to TRBJ1-4; maybe TRBD1 (6 bases). This CDR3 is built from 15 residues. Germline CDR1 MGHRA, CDR2 YSYEKL. Trimming pared 0 bases from V and 8 bases from J, leaving 13 bases between. The CDR3 coding sequence is TGCGCCAGCAGCCAAGATGGGGGGGCTTTCGAAAAACTGTTTTTT. Translated: CASSQDGGAFEKLFF.